These 12 T cell receptor beta chains came from one sample sequenced in a study of blood T cell repertoires in COVID-19. Sequenced by immunoSEQ multiplex PCR; TCRdb stores in-frame clones only, minus some. The table shows more than 250,000 clones, with 86% occurring only once. The sequencing sample was made of peripheral blood. These receptors all come from a woman between 50 and 59 years old with acute or convalescent COVID-19.

In its sample, this clone was seen a few times. The rearrangement joins TRBV2 to TRBJ1-3; unclear D gene. The V and J ends lost 3 bases and 0 bases respectively, with 9 bases between them. This CDR3 contains 15 residues. Germline loops: CDR1 SNHLY, CDR2 FYNNEI. The CDR3 sequence is CASSEDSTSGNTIYF. The CDR3 DNA follows: TGTGCCAGCAGTGAGGACTCTACCTCTGGAAACACCATATATTTT.

In its sample, this clone was seen once. This chain connects TRBV5-1 to TRBJ2-2, with 10 nucleotides matching TRBD2. The germline V gene has CDR1 SGHRS and CDR2 YFSETQ. This CDR3 spans 15 amino acids. The J segment lost 5 bases and the V segment lost 5 bases, leaving 6 bases of the junction unmatched. The CDR3: CASSVASGRTGELFF. CDR3 nucleotide sequence: TGCGCCAGCAGTGTGGCTAGCGGGAGAACCGGGGAGCTGTTTTTT.

The chain carries TRBV28 and TRBJ1-3, with 9 bases fitting TRBD1. The germline V gene encodes CDR1 MDHEN and CDR2 SYDVKM. The CDR3 loop spans 16 amino acids. The V and J ends lost 3 bases and 2 bases, in that order; junction bases with no gene match: 5. In nucleotides, the CDR3 is TGTGCCAGCAGTTTGGCGGGGACAGGGACTGGAAACACCATATATTTT. It codes for CASSLAGTGTGNTIYF.

The CDR3 is CASISYRDTNSPLHF. The CDR3 DNA sequence: TGTGCCAGCATCTCCTACCGGGACACCAATTCACCCCTCCACTTT. This chain connects TRBV5-6 to TRBJ1-6, with a possible D match to TRBD1 (6 bases). The CDR3 runs 15 residues. Germline CDR1 is SGHDT and CDR2 is YYEEEE. With 6 bases removed from V and 7 bases from J, the gap between germline ends came to 17 bases.

V gene TRBV28 combines with J gene TRBJ1-2; a weak D match, TRBD1 (5 bases). V lost 4 bases to trimming and J lost 5 bases, with 14 bases between them. Germline V gives CDR1 MDHEN, CDR2 SYDVKM. CDR3 size: 14 residues. Here the CDR3 DNA reads TGTGCCAGCAGTTCCCCCGACAGAGTATATGGCTACACCTTC. It is translated as CASSSPDRVYGYTF.

The DNA for the CDR3 is TGTGCCAGCAGCGCGGGAGGGGCCGTCGAGCAGTACTTC. It yields the protein CASSAGGAVEQYF. The V and J genes are TRBV6-5 and TRBJ2-7; TRBD2 matches 9 bases. Per the germline V gene, CDR1 is MNHEY and CDR2 is SVGAGI. Germline trimming cut 6 bases from V and 6 bases from J; bases unmatched to any gene: 6. The CDR3 has 13 residues.

This chain connects TRBV12-5 to TRBJ2-2, with TRBD2 matching over 7 bases. Unmatched junction bases numbered 13, after V lost 2 bases and J lost 4 bases. The CDR3 spans 18 residues. The germline V gene encodes CDR1 LGHNT and CDR2 FRNRAP. DNA of the CDR3: TGTGCTAGTGGTTTGCGGTCTGGGGGAGGGCCGGGCACCGGGGAGCTGTTTTTT. Residues: CASGLRSGGGPGTGELFF.

CDR3 sequence reads: CASSLAGTEDEQYF. The CDR3 coding sequence is TGTGCCAGCAGCCTGGCCGGGACAGAGGACGAGCAGTACTTC. The rearrangement links TRBV5-5 to TRBJ2-7; 7 nucleotides agree with TRBD1. CDR3 size: 14 residues. V dropped 4 bases and J dropped 5; count of bases not matched to a gene: 9. The germline V gene has CDR1 SGHKS and CDR2 YYEKEE (reference sequence).

CDR3 amino acids: CASSFSRRNTGELFF. CDR3 nucleotide sequence: TGTGCCAGCAGCTTTTCCCGGAGGAACACCGGGGAGCTGTTTTTT. The chain has TRBV7-2 and TRBJ2-2; D not certain. Trimming took 3 bases from V and 1 from J, leaving 9 bases between them. The CDR3 is made up of 15 amino acids. Per germline, CDR1 SGHTA and CDR2 FQGNSA.

This chain joins TRBV18 and TRBJ2-3, with D perhaps matching TRBD2 (5 bases). Germline V gene sequence: CDR1 KGHSH, CDR2 LQKENI. The CDR3 length is 14 residues. V lost 3 bases and J lost 5, with 12 bases in between. CDR3: CASSPLSSGDTQYF. The DNA for the CDR3 is TGTGCCAGCTCACCGCTTTCGAGCGGAGATACGCAGTATTTT.

The rearrangement joins TRBV5-1 to TRBJ2-7; 8 nucleotides align to TRBD1. With 7 bases clipped from V and 6 bases from J, the junction kept 3 bases outside the gene matches. This CDR3 spans 11 amino acids. The germline CDR1 and CDR2 sequences are SGHRS and YFSETQ. CDR3: CASAGGGEQYF. As DNA, the CDR3 is TGCGCCAGCGCAGGGGGCGGCGAGCAGTACTTC.

The chain recombines TRBV19 with TRBJ2-3, with TRBD2 identical over 13 bases. V was pared by 10 bases and J by 5 bases, with 12 bases of the junction left unmatched. Germline lookup yields CDR1 LNHDA and CDR2 SQIVND (reference sequence). The CDR3 covers 16 residues. The CDR3 nucleotides are TGTGCCACGGGGTTGACTAGCGGGGGGCCCGGAGATACGCAGTATTTT. The encoded protein is CATGLTSGGPGDTQYF.